This TCR beta chain was identified during a study of cytomegalovirus exposure and HLA in healthy donors. Notes on this clone: Its specificity is unknown.

Participants comprised healthy donors of bone marrow. PCR was performed using 60 Vbeta and 13 Jbeta primers. The data were produced by immunoSEQ multiplex PCR, yet TCRdb's version contains in-frame clones alone and is incomplete. Here the sample spans 73,000 or so clones, 65% to 75% being singletons. Germline V gene data show CDR1 as MNHNY and CDR2 as SVGAGI (reference sequence). The CDR3 spans 14 residues. V was shortened by 6 bases and J by 6 bases, with 17 bases between the two germline ends. Study-level findings and limits: High specificity and sensitivity for cytomegalovirus status were reported for the classifier. Cytomegalovirus association was assigned to under 200 TCR beta chains. In an earlier analysis, productive rearrangement rates for most beta V segments clustered near 87% or 30%.

The TCR sequence derives from a woman in her 40s in good health and CMV-seropositive. The sequenced material came from PBMCs. The chain employs TRBV6-6 and TRBJ1-1; possible D gene TRBD1, 6 bases. The CDR3 sequence is CASSFSQGTPEAFF. The CDR3 region has the DNA TGTGCCAGCAGCTTCTCCCAGGGGACCCCTGAAGCTTTCTTT.